Listed below are T cell receptor beta chains from one sample, sequenced in a study of beta chain features in type 1 diabetes. Sequenced by immunoSEQ multiplex PCR; TCRdb stores in-frame clones only, minus some. Among roughly 290,000 clones, 8% were seen once, and the ten largest hold roughly 1%. Sequencing was carried out using central memory CD4+ T cells from blood. Receptor source: a woman aged 18-30 years in good health. CDR3s include the opening cysteine and the closing phenylalanine or tryptophan. Fields, in order: J gene, V gene, D gene, clone size, CDR3 DNA, CDR3 protein. A D gene is named only where the DNA matches it firmly. Rows give clone size only sometimes, using once, few, many, or a class for an expanded clone.

TRBJ1-4 TRBV28 - few TGTGCCAGCAGCTTTGGCGGGACTGCTAATGAAAAACTGTTTTTT CASSFGGTANEKLFF
TRBJ2-1 TRBV7-9 TRBD1 few TGTGCCAGCAGCCGGGGACAGAAGCGTGAGCAGTTCTTC CASSRGQKREQFF
TRBJ1-6 TRBV5-1 - many TGCGCCAGCAGCTTGGAGGCAAATTCACCCCTCCACTTT CASSLEANSPLHF
TRBJ1-2 TRBV4-3 - few TGCGCCAGCAGCCAAGATAGTGTCGCAGGGAATGGCTACACCTTC CASSQDSVAGNGYTF
TRBJ1-3 TRBV7-9 TRBD1 - TGTGCCAGCAGCCCGACAGGGGTCTCTGGAAACACCATATATTTT CASSPTGVSGNTIYF
TRBJ2-3 TRBV6-1 TRBD2 many TGTGCCAGCAGTTCGGCGGGGGTAGGAACAGATACGCAGTATTTT CASSSAGVGTDTQYF
TRBJ1-2 TRBV13 - few TGTGCCAGCAGCTTCCTATCCGGGACCACCCCTCGGGGCTACACCTTC CASSFLSGTTPRGYTF
TRBJ2-1 TRBV9 - few TGTGCCAGCAGCCCTCAGACAGTTACCAATGAGCAGTTCTTC CASSPQTVTNEQFF
TRBJ2-5 TRBV29-1 - few TGCAGCGTTGAAGAGGGGGGCCGAGAGACCCAGTACTTC CSVEEGGRETQYF
TRBJ2-7 TRBV6-5 - - TGTGCCAGCAGTTACTCAGCTAGCTCCTACGAGCAGTACTTC CASSYSASSYEQYF
TRBJ2-1 TRBV28 - few TGTGCCAGCAGTTTATTTAGACCAGCGGAGCAGTTCTTC CASSLFRPAEQFF
TRBJ2-5 TRBV7-8 - - TGTGCCAGCAGCTTATGGTCTCAAGAGACCCAGTACTTC CASSLWSQETQYF
TRBJ2-1 TRBV5-1 - - TGCGCCAGCAGCTTTACCCAGGCCCCGAACAATGAGCAGTTCTTC CASSFTQAPNNEQFF
TRBJ2-3 TRBV5-1 - few TGCGCCAGCAGCTCCATCTATAGGGATACGCAGTATTTT CASSSIYRDTQYF
TRBJ2-5 TRBV25-1 TRBD1 few TGTGCCAGCAGTGAATCTGGGACAGGGCGCGTGACCCAGTACTTC CASSESGTGRVTQYF
TRBJ2-1 TRBV27 - few TGTGCCAGCAGTTCAAGGCTCTGGACAGAGTACAATGAGCAGTTCTTC CASSSRLWTEYNEQFF
TRBJ2-5 TRBV5-1 TRBD2 many TGCGCCAGCAGCTTGGCAGGGAGCGGGGGACCAAAGCAAGAGACCCAGTACTTC CASSLAGSGGPKQETQYF
TRBJ2-3 TRBV7-6 TRBD2 - TGTGCCAGCAGCCCTACGACTAGCGGGGGGACCACAGATACGCAGTATTTT CASSPTTSGGTTDTQYF
TRBJ2-3 TRBV5-1 - - TGCGCCAGCAGCTTGGCCGGGCAGGATAGCACAGATACGCAGTATTTT CASSLAGQDSTDTQYF
TRBJ2-3 TRBV4-2 - few TGTGCCAGCAGCCAACGATGGGAGGCAGATACGCAGTATTTT CASSQRWEADTQYF
TRBJ1-2 TRBV30 - few TGTGCCTGTATATCGGCTCAGTATGGCTACACCTTC CACISAQYGYTF
TRBJ2-1 TRBV5-1 - - TGCGCCAGCAATGTTGCAGGGGCTCCTTTTAATGAGCAGTTCTTC CASNVAGAPFNEQFF
TRBJ1-3 TRBV7-2 - many TGTGCCAGCAGCTTAGGAGCAGGGTCTGGAAACACCATATATTTT CASSLGAGSGNTIYF
TRBJ1-1 TRBV4-2 - - TGTGCCAGCAGCTCGGGGTCCTCTATTGGCACTGAAGCTTTCTTT CASSSGSSIGTEAFF
TRBJ2-2 TRBV30 TRBD2 - TGTCACGGGTCTCGATCAAATAGCGGGAGAAATACCGGGGAGCTGTTTTTT CHGSRSNSGRNTGELFF
TRBJ1-3 TRBV9 TRBD1 - TGTGCCAGCAGCCCACAGGGGAGGTCTGGAAACACCATATATTTT CASSPQGRSGNTIYF
TRBJ1-5 TRBV7-9 - few TGTGCCAGCAGCTTGGCCCCGGGTCAGCCCCAGCATTTT CASSLAPGQPQHF
TRBJ2-3 TRBV27 - - TGTGCCAGCAGTCCCACATCCGCAGATACGCAGTATTTT CASSPTSADTQYF